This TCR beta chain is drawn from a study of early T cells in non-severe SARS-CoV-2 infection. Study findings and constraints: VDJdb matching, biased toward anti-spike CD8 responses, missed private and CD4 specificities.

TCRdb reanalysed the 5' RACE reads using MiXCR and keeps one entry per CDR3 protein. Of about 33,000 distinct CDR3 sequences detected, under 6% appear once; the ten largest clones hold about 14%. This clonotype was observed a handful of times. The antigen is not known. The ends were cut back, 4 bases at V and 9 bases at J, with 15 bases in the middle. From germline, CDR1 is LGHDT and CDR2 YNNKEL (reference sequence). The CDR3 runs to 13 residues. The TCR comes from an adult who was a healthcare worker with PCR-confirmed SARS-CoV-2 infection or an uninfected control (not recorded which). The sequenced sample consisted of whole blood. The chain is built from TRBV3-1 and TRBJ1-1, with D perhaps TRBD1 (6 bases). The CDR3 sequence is CASSPPSDSKAFF. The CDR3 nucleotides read TGTGCCAGCAGCCCCCCCTCGGACAGCAAAGCTTTCTTT.